Below, 25 T cell receptor beta chains from the same sample are listed, as sequenced in a study of blood T cell repertoires in COVID-19. Clones were sequenced by immunoSEQ multiplex PCR, and TCRdb holds only the in-frame ones, with some missing. The data hold fewer than 60,000 clones, with approximately 84% observed a single time. Sequenced material: peripheral blood. The receptor set was obtained from a human donor in a cohort sampled during active COVID-19.

This chain connects TRBV6-5 to TRBJ1-5; perhaps TRBD1 as D (6 bases). The length of the CDR3 is 15 residues. CDR1 is MNHEY, CDR2 SVGAGI, per germline. V was trimmed by 6 bases and J by 4 bases, leaving 16 bases between them. The CDR3 DNA sequence: TGTGCCAGCAGGGCAGAGGGGACAAAGAATCAGCCCCAGCATTTT. Its translation is CASRAEGTKNQPQHF.

This chain links TRBV24-1 with TRBJ1-2; 8 positions match TRBD1. The length of the CDR3 is 15 residues. Germline values: CDR1 KGHDR, CDR2 SFDVKD. With 4 bases clipped from V and 7 bases from J, the junction kept 10 bases outside the gene matches. The CDR3 loop is CATSDPWRTGGGYTF. The CDR3 DNA is TGTGCCACCAGTGACCCTTGGCGTACAGGGGGTGGCTACACCTTC.

V usage is TRBV6-4 and J usage is TRBJ2-7, with 7 nucleotides matching TRBD1. The CDR3 length is 17 residues. J lost 3 bases, V lost 6 bases, and 17 bases had no gene match. The germline V gene has CDR1 MRHNA and CDR2 SNTAGT. CDR3 residues: CASRDRDSRNTHYEQYF. Here the CDR3 DNA reads TGTGCCAGCAGGGACCGGGACAGCCGGAATACTCACTACGAGCAGTACTTC.

CDR3: CASSPNAGSGELFF. CDR3 nucleotides: TGCGCCAGCAGCCCAAATGCGGGGTCCGGGGAGCTGTTTTTT. The chain uses TRBV5-1 and TRBJ2-2, with TRBD2 as a possible D gene (6 bases). Per the germline V gene, CDR1 is SGHRS and CDR2 is YFSETQ. The germline V and J ends were trimmed by 4 bases and 6 bases, with 13 bases remaining between them. This CDR3 spans 14 amino acids.

The CDR3 loop reads CASSRTGQSEQYF. CDR3 DNA sequence: TGTGCCAGCAGTCGAACAGGGCAATCCGAGCAGTACTTC. J is TRBJ2-7 and V is TRBV6-5, with D possibly matching TRBD1 (6 bases). Trimming left V 5 bases short and J 6 bases short, with 14 bases between. CDR3 length equals 13 residues. Germline V gene lookup returns CDR1 MNHEY and CDR2 SVGAGI.

The chain links TRBV19 to TRBJ2-2; a possible D gene is TRBD1 (7 bases). Deletions cut 9 bases from V and 1 base from J, with 18 bases between. Germline CDR1 reads LNHDA; CDR2 reads SQIVND (reference sequence). This CDR3 is built from 16 residues. As DNA, the CDR3 is TGTGCCAGCTCCAAGGCGGGACAGTGGAACACCGGGGAGCTGTTTTTT. Translation gives CASSKAGQWNTGELFF.

This clone was seen a handful of times. The chain combines TRBV5-4 with TRBJ2-3, with TRBD2 as a possible D gene (6 bases). Germline lookup yields CDR1 SGHNT and CDR2 YYREEE (reference sequence). The CDR3 loop spans 14 amino acids. V gave up 0 bases and J gave up 4 bases, with 9 bases separating them. CDR3: CASSLGSSADTQYF. The CDR3 DNA reads TGTGCCAGCAGCTTGGGATCTAGCGCAGATACGCAGTATTTT.

The CDR3 protein is CASSPAENQPQHF. The CDR3 nucleotides are TGTGCCAGCTCACCAGCAGAAAATCAGCCCCAGCATTTT. The chain carries TRBV18 and TRBJ1-5; D remains unclear. CDR3 size: 13 residues. CDR1 is KGHSH, CDR2 LQKENI, per germline. V was pared by 2 bases and J by 4 bases, with 6 bases between.

The genes are TRBV27 and TRBJ1-2; 9 bases line up with TRBD1. The ends lost 8 bases at V and 8 bases at J; junction bases unmatched: 12. Germline loops: CDR1 MNHEY, CDR2 SMNVEV (reference sequence). The CDR3 consists of 14 residues. The CDR3 spells CASRYRDREDGYTF. CDR3 nucleotide sequence: TGTGCCAGCCGTTACCGGGACAGGGAAGACGGCTACACCTTC.

This clone was observed a few times. The V gene is TRBV6-5, the J gene TRBJ2-5; D call uncertain. From germline, CDR1 is MNHEY and CDR2 SVGAGI. Trimming pared 5 bases from V and 2 bases from J, leaving 6 bases between. The CDR3 contains 12 residues. CDR3 sequence (DNA): TGTGCCAGCAGTCCACAACAAGAGACCCAGTACTTC. The encoded protein is CASSPQQETQYF.

The rearrangement links TRBV7-9 to TRBJ1-1; the D gene is possibly TRBD1 (5 bases). Germline CDR1 SEHNR, CDR2 FQNEAQ (reference sequence). V dropped 3 bases and J dropped 6 bases, with 8 bases sitting between them. The CDR3 is made up of 12 amino acids. CDR3 residues: CASSFAGAEAFF. CDR3 DNA sequence: TGTGCCAGCAGCTTTGCGGGGGCTGAAGCTTTCTTT.

The rearrangement uses TRBV7-5 and TRBJ1-2. TRBV7-5 is a pseudogene locus. This CDR3 is 15 amino acids long. The CDR3 sequence: CARSLVRPSGDGYTF. Here the CDR3 DNA reads TGTGCCAGAAGCTTAGTACGGCCCTCGGGGGATGGCTACACCTTC.

J is TRBJ2-7 and V is TRBV6-5; D is unresolved. Trimming removed 0 bases at V and 2 bases at J, with 8 bases between. Germline CDR1 MNHEY, CDR2 SVGAGI. This CDR3 is built from 14 residues. Here the CDR3 DNA reads TGTGCCAGCAGTTACTCCTTCCCCCCCTACGAGCAGTACTTC. Protein sequence: CASSYSFPPYEQYF.

This clone is a singleton in its sample. The chain couples TRBV7-9 to TRBJ2-1; no definite D call. Germline values: CDR1 SEHNR, CDR2 FQNEAQ (reference sequence). The CDR3 length is 12 residues. V lost 5 bases and J 5 bases, leaving 7 bases between the germline ends. CDR3 sequence (DNA): TGTGCCAGCAGCCCCCCAAACAATGAGCAGTTCTTC. Translation: CASSPPNNEQFF. The full variable domain, with the rest looked up from reference TRBV7-9 and TRBJ2-1, is DTGVSQNPRHKITKRGQNVTFRCDPISEHNRLYWYRQTLGQGPEFLTYFQNEAQLEKSRLLSDRFSAERPKGSFSTLEIQRTEQGDSAMYLCASSPPNNEQFFGPGTRLTVL.

In DNA form, the CDR3 reads TGTGCCAGCAGCCGAGGGACAGGGTGGGAAGGGACCCAGTACTTC. This translates into CASSRGTGWEGTQYF. The chain links TRBV3-1 (or the pseudogene TRBV3-2) to TRBJ2-5, with TRBD1 identical over 9 bases. Germline V gene lookup returns CDR1 LGHDT and CDR2 YNNKEL (reference sequence). After removal of 4 bases from V and 7 bases from J, the junction contained 10 bases not matched to a gene. CDR3 size: 15 residues.

The chain is built from TRBV28 and TRBJ1-2, with 9 nucleotides matching TRBD1. Trimming took 5 bases from V and 8 from J; bases not matched to a gene: 9. Germline-derived CDR1 and CDR2 are MDHEN and SYDVKM. CDR3 length: 14 residues. DNA for the CDR3: TGTGCCAGCAGTCTACCGGGACAGGGACTGGGCTACACCTTC. It specifies CASSLPGQGLGYTF.

The gene calls are TRBV9 and TRBJ2-1; maybe TRBD2 (8 bases). This CDR3 contains 14 residues. Germline V gene data show CDR1 as SGDLS and CDR2 as YYNGEE. Trimming cost V 7 bases and J 5 bases, with 16 bases left between them. The CDR3 loop reads CASAAGGQNNEQFF. In DNA form, the CDR3 reads TGTGCCAGCGCTGCGGGGGGACAGAACAATGAGCAGTTCTTC.

This clone was recorded once. J is TRBJ2-3 and V is TRBV7-2; D gene uncertain. In germline, CDR1 is SGHTA, CDR2 FQGNSA. The CDR3 has 13 amino acids. V lost 1 base and J lost 5, with 7 bases in between. Here the CDR3 reads CASSLVPVDTQYF. In DNA form, the CDR3 reads TGTGCCAGCAGCTTAGTTCCGGTAGATACGCAGTATTTT. Using reference TRBV7-2 and TRBJ2-3 for the parts outside the CDR3, the full variable domain is GAGVSQSPSNKVTEKGKDVELRCDPISGHTALYWYRQSLGQGLEFLIYFQGNSAPDKSGLPSDRFSAERTGGSVSTLTIQRTQQEDSAVYLCASSLVPVDTQYFGPGTRLTVL.

The chain is built from TRBV5-4 and TRBJ2-2; D remains ambiguous. Germline V gives CDR1 SGHNT, CDR2 YYREEE (reference sequence). The CDR3 runs 14 residues. Trimming shortened V by 6 bases and J by 1 base, and 10 bases separated the two germline ends. CDR3 in amino acids: CASTSQENTGELFF. CDR3 coding DNA: TGTGCCAGCACCTCCCAGGAGAACACCGGGGAGCTGTTTTTT.

V and J are TRBV19 and TRBJ1-2; TRBD1 might be the D (6 bases). The CDR3 is 14 amino acids. Between the trimmed V and J ends, which lost 6 bases and 5 bases, there was a span of 16 bases. Looked up from germline, CDR1 is LNHDA and CDR2 is SQIVND (reference sequence). The CDR3 sequence is CASRQPRTDYGYTF. The DNA of the CDR3 is TGTGCCAGTAGGCAGCCGAGGACAGATTATGGCTACACCTTC.

The gene calls are TRBV10-3 and TRBJ1-1, with D perhaps matching TRBD1 (5 bases). The CDR3 is made up of 13 amino acids. V lost 6 bases and J lost 1, with 9 bases in between. CDR1 and CDR2 from the germline V gene are ENHRY and SYGVKD. The CDR3 coding sequence is TGTGCCATCAGGATACAGGAGAACACTGAAGCTTTCTTT. The encoded protein is CAIRIQENTEAFF.

This clone was observed a single time. The chain has TRBV28 and TRBJ1-6; D unresolved. The CDR3 has 15 amino acids. Trimming cost V 5 bases and J 6 bases, with 14 bases left between them. Germline lookup yields CDR1 MDHEN and CDR2 SYDVKM. CDR3 amino acids: CASSRSFTGNSPLHF. Here the CDR3 DNA reads TGTGCCAGCAGTCGCAGCTTTACGGGTAATTCACCCCTCCACTTT.

This chain joins TRBV30 and TRBJ1-4, with a weak D call TRBD1 (5 bases). The CDR3 has 13 residues. V lost 5 bases, J lost 3 bases, and 10 bases lay in between. Germline CDR1 reads GTSNPN; CDR2 reads SVGIG (reference sequence). DNA of the CDR3: TGTGCCTGGCAGACAGATTCTAATGAAAAACTGTTTTTT. As protein: CAWQTDSNEKLFF.

The rearrangement joins TRBV5-4 to TRBJ2-2; 11 positions agree with TRBD2. This CDR3 has 15 amino acids. Germline V gene sequence: CDR1 SGHNT, CDR2 YYREEE (reference sequence). V gave up 4 bases and J gave up 4 bases; unmatched junction bases: 3. CDR3 sequence reads: CASSRTSGSTGELFF. Written as DNA, the CDR3 is TGTGCCAGCAGCCGCACTAGCGGGAGCACCGGGGAGCTGTTTTTT.

The chain employs TRBV27 and TRBJ1-6; 8 bases map to TRBD1. Germline trimming cut 5 bases from V and 10 bases from J; bases unmatched to any gene: 10. In germline, CDR1 is MNHEY, CDR2 SMNVEV (reference sequence). This CDR3 region has 15 residues. CDR3 loop: CASSPGQGVGSPLHF. In DNA form, the CDR3 reads TGTGCCAGCAGTCCCGGACAGGGCGTTGGATCACCCCTCCACTTT.